The clone carrying this T cell receptor beta chain was seen ten or more times. What it binds is unknown. The entry originates in a study of breast tumors, draining lymph nodes, adjacent tissues. TCRdb re-analysed the multiplex PCR reads in MiXCR, keeping a single row per CDR3 protein. The profile covers tens of thousands of distinct CDR3 sequences, with 42% appearing a single time and 8% to 11% taken by the ten largest. Study results and caveats: Findings are consistent with lymph node origin and intratumoral expansion of most tumor T cells. Tumor TCR diversity was below lymph nodes but above nontumor tissue. The lymph node origin of tumor T cells was framed as consistent with a hypothesis, not demonstrated. Compared with basal-like, luminal-like tumors shared significantly more repertoire with nontumor tissue.

Sequencing used breast tumor tissue. This TCR came from a female donor with breast cancer. Some clones in this sample may be carry-over from other donors' samples.

The chain's CDR3 is CASSSRTWGGRETQYF. CDR3 coding DNA: TGTGCCAGTAGTTCACGGACCTGGGGCGGGCGAGAGACCCAGTACTTC. This chain connects TRBV19 to TRBJ2-5; D may match TRBD1 or TRBD2 (5 bases each). The CDR3 contains 16 residues. CDR1 is LNHDA, CDR2 SQIVND, per germline (reference sequence). Trimming removed 5 bases from V and 4 bases from J, with 20 bases in between. Complete variable domain (other parts from reference TRBV19 and TRBJ2-5): DGGITQSPKYLFRKEGQNVTLSCEQNLNHDAMYWYRQDPGQGLRLIYYSQIVNDFQKGDIAEGYSVSREKKESFPLTVTSAQKNPTAFYLCASSSRTWGGRETQYFGPGTRLLVL.